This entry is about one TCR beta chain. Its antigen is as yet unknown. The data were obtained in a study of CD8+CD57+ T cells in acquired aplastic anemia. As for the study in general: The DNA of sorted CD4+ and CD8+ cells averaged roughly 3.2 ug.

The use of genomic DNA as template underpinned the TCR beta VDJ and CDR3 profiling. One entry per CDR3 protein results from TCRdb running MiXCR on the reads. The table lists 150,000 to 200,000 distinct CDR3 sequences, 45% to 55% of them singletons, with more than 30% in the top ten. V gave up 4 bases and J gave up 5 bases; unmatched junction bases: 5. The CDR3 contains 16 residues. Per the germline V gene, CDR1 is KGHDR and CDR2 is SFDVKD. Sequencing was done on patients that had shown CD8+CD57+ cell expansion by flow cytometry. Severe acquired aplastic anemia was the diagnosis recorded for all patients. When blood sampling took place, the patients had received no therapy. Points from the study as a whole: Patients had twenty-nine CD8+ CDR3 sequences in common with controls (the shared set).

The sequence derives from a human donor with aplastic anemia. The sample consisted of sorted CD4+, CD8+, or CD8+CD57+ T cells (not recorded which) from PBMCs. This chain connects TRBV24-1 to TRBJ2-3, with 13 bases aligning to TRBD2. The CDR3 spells CATSDSLAGGRDTQYF. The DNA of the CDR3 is TGTGCCACCAGTGACTCACTAGCGGGGGGGAGAGATACGCAGTATTTT.